Listed below are T cell receptor beta chains from one sample, sequenced in a study of Tregs in tolerant kidney transplant recipients. Using immunoSEQ multiplex PCR, the repertoire was profiled, and TCRdb retains in-frame clones only, with some absent. The sample includes over 50,000 clones, 80% to 90% of them seen just once. The sample was Tregs from blood, taken before the transplant. These receptors all come from a human donor who received a combined kidney and bone marrow transplant. The conserved cysteine and the conserved F or W are not part of the CDR3 here.

j_gene | v_gene | CDR3aa
TRBJ1-1 | TRBV7-2 | ASSSPSLSEAF
TRBJ2-7 | TRBV27 | ASSFRQSSYEQY
TRBJ2-3 | TRBV7-2 | ASSLIGTDTQY
TRBJ2-5 | TRBV28 | ASRGKETQY
TRBJ2-7 | TRBV14 | ASSLPGTGSYEQY
TRBJ2-3 | TRBV11-3 | ASSIGTGSLLGADTQY
TRBJ1-2 | TRBV7-2 | ASPGGPAGGYT
TRBJ2-7 | TRBV7-2 | ASSYLPGQTYEQY
TRBJ1-3 | TRBV30 | AWSVLGAAGNTIY
TRBJ1-5 | TRBV6-1 | ASSRDQTNQPQH
TRBJ1-5 | TRBV7-2 | ASNDRGNQPQH
TRBJ2-1 | TRBV6-4 | ASSEGSGLVNEQF
TRBJ2-4 | TRBV5-6 | ASSLRGAKNIQY
TRBJ1-6 | TRBV5-6 | AGSRRTPATPLH
TRBJ2-3 | TRBV29-1 | SVASRGRPGDTQY
TRBJ2-1 | TRBV5-8 | ASSRGTSGHNEQF
TRBJ2-3 | TRBV7-2 | ASSLFADTQY
TRBJ1-2 | TRBV5-8 | ASSLDSTYGYT
TRBJ2-7 | TRBV19 | ASSRPGQGHEQY
TRBJ2-7 | TRBV5-4 | ASSLTGASSYEQY
TRBJ2-1 | TRBV5-4 | ASSLRAVNEQF
TRBJ1-5 | TRBV5-8 | ASSPPDRGRGSNQPQH
TRBJ1-6 | TRBV13 | ASSPSHSGLNSPLH
TRBJ1-4 | TRBV27 | ASSLDRVPEKLF
TRBJ1-1 | TRBV7-2 | ASSKGQGNTEAF
TRBJ2-7 | TRBV6-5 | ASSPLSTTYEQY
TRBJ2-2 | TRBV7-2 | ASSFGGRATGELF
TRBJ1-5 | TRBV27 | ASSLGGLFNQPQH
TRBJ1-2 | TRBV5-1 | ASSLAGGLAYGYT
TRBJ1-1 | TRBV7-9 | ASSLGWGNAEAF
TRBJ2-1 | TRBV2 | ASEPTSGSVNEQF
TRBJ2-3 | TRBV11-2 | ASSFLQGTDTQY
TRBJ2-5 | TRBV6-6 | ASRRLAGGETQY
TRBJ1-2 | TRBV9 | ASSVVPGAGYGYT
TRBJ1-2 | TRBV2 | ASSEFGTGEGYT
TRBJ1-1 | TRBV28 | ASSSPHSNTEAF
TRBJ2-7 | TRBV7-2 | ASSPRPDEQY
TRBJ2-7 | TRBV5-6 | ASSLWGYEQY
TRBJ2-1 | TRBV28 | ASRGGSPRINEQF
TRBJ1-2 | TRBV7-6 | ASSLYSSYGYT